Shown below are 21 T cell receptor beta chains from a single sample sequenced in a study of T cell responses to AZD1222 COVID-19 vaccine (dated by TCRdb to 2020 to 2023). Library creation used the immunoSEQ multiplex PCR assay. TCRdb holds this immuneACCESS table with in-frame rearrangements only. Some clones are missing; in checked studies, unresolved V genes explain under half, and the rest has no known cause. Across this sample there are roughly 91,000 clones, with 70% to 90% seen only once. The ten largest account for 2.9% of the sample. The time point label, as the study defines it: baseline before first vaccination. This specimen consisted of peripheral blood, obtained on day 0 of AZD1222 vaccination. The receptors originated from an adult in good health.

The chain joins TRBV6-5 to TRBJ1-2; D remains unclear. The CDR3 spans 11 residues. Trimming pared 10 bases from V and 3 bases from J, leaving 9 bases between. Per germline, CDR1 MNHEY and CDR2 SVGAGI. In nucleotides, the CDR3 is TGTGCCACCCTCAGTGACTATGGCTACACCTTC. The encoded protein is CATLSDYGYTF.

The chain combines TRBV7-3 with TRBJ2-1, with 8 bases lining up with TRBD1. CDR1 and CDR2 (germline): SGHTA, FQGTGA. After removal of 1 base from V and 7 bases from J, the junction contained 6 bases not matched to a gene. This CDR3 comprises 15 residues. The CDR3 region has the DNA TGTGCCAGCAGCTTAAAGTCCAGGGGGCGAAATGAGCAGTTCTTC. It specifies CASSLKSRGRNEQFF.

This clone has only one observation. This rearrangement joins TRBV18 to TRBJ2-1, with D perhaps TRBD2 (6 bases). This CDR3 is built from 15 residues. Germline assignment: CDR1 KGHSH and CDR2 LQKENI. The V gene lost 3 bases and the J gene lost 8 bases, with 17 bases spanning the gap. CDR3 DNA sequence: TGTGCCAGCTCACCTGGGAGGCGCCGTTGGGATGAGCAGTTCTTC. It encodes CASSPGRRRWDEQFF. The full variable domain, completed using reference TRBV18 and TRBJ2-1, is NAGVMQNPRHLVRRRGQEARLRCSPMKGHSHVYWYRQLPEEGLKFMVYLQKENIIDESGMPKERFSAEFPKEGPSILRIQQVVRGDSAAYFCASSPGRRRWDEQFFGPGTRLTVL.

The chain links TRBV12-5 to TRBJ1-6, with D unclear. The V gene lost 1 base and the J gene lost 11 bases, with 12 bases spanning the gap. Germline CDR1 reads LGHNT; CDR2 reads FRNRAP. This CDR3 has 14 residues. The CDR3: CASGLEAARTPLHF. In nucleotides, the CDR3 is TGTGCTAGTGGTTTGGAGGCGGCGAGGACACCCCTCCACTTT.

The rearrangement uses TRBV27 and TRBJ1-5; D unresolved. V lost 4 bases to trimming and J lost 3 bases, with 16 bases between them. This CDR3 has 16 amino acids. Germline CDR1 reads MNHEY; CDR2 reads SMNVEV (reference sequence). The CDR3 DNA reads as TGTGCCAGCAGTTCAAGCCCCTATGGGCCCAATCAGCCCCAGCATTTT. It codes for CASSSSPYGPNQPQHF.

The gene calls are TRBV5-4 and TRBJ2-7; D is uncertain. Deletions cut 0 bases from V and 4 bases from J, with 8 bases between. Per the germline V gene, CDR1 is SGHNT and CDR2 is YYREEE (reference sequence). This CDR3 has 13 amino acids. DNA of the CDR3: TGTGCCAGCAGCTTGGGTCCACAGTACGAGCAGTACGTC. It yields the protein CASSLGPQYEQYV.

The chain links TRBV11-2 to TRBJ2-3; D is possibly TRBD1 or TRBD2 (6 bases each). Between the trimmed V and J ends, which lost 7 bases and 6 bases, there was a span of 11 bases. The CDR3 runs to 12 residues. Germline V gene data show CDR1 as SGHAT and CDR2 as FQNNGV. The CDR3 nucleotides read TGTGCCAGCACTTTAGGGGGGGATACGCAGTATTTT. Its translation: CASTLGGDTQYF. The full variable domain, its missing parts supplied by reference TRBV11-2 and TRBJ2-3, is EAGVAQSPRYKIIEKRQSVAFWCNPISGHATLYWYQQILGQGPKLLIQFQNNGVVDDSQLPKDRFSAERLKGVDSTLKIQPAKLEDSAVYLCASTLGGDTQYFGPGTRLTVL.

The V call is TRBV5-1, the J call TRBJ2-7, with TRBD1 matching over 9 bases. J gave up 6 bases and V 4 bases, and 5 bases lay outside the gene matches. The CDR3 totals 13 residues. Germline V lookup: CDR1 SGHRS, CDR2 YFSETQ. CDR3 sequence (DNA): TGCGCCAGCAGCCCGGGACAGGGAAGCGAGCAGTACTTC. Translation gives CASSPGQGSEQYF.

This sequence joins TRBV7-9 and TRBJ2-7, with 8 bases identical to TRBD1. The CDR3 is made up of 12 amino acids. CDR1 is SEHNR, CDR2 FQNEAQ, per germline (reference sequence). V dropped 8 bases and J dropped 9; count of bases not matched to a gene: 9. CDR3 sequence: CASDDQGAMQYV. In DNA form, the CDR3 reads TGTGCCAGCGACGACCAGGGGGCTATGCAGTACGTC.

The J gene is TRBJ2-3, the V gene TRBV27, with no clear D. CDR3 length: 14 residues. Germline CDR1 and CDR2: MNHEY and SMNVEV (reference sequence). V was shortened by 3 bases and J by 2 bases, with 9 bases between the two germline ends. The CDR3 protein is CASSFAAITDTQYF. CDR3 bases: TGTGCCAGCAGTTTCGCGGCCATCACAGATACGCAGTATTTT.

This sequence joins TRBV5-5 and TRBJ1-2; D may be TRBD1 (6 bases). The germline V gene encodes CDR1 SGHKS and CDR2 YYEKEE (reference sequence). Between the trimmed V and J ends, which lost 4 bases and 6 bases, there was a span of 19 bases. The CDR3 sequence is 15 residues long. CDR3 residues: CASSTTGTEVDGYTF. The CDR3 nucleotides read TGTGCCAGCAGCACTACAGGGACCGAAGTGGATGGCTACACCTTC.

V usage is TRBV4-1 and J usage is TRBJ1-2; no firm D call. The CDR3 runs to 12 residues. The germline V and J ends were trimmed by 0 bases and 3 bases, with 2 bases remaining between them. Germline CDR1 reads MGHRA; CDR2 reads YSYEKL. As DNA, the CDR3 is TGCGCCAGCAGCCAAGATCACTATGGCTACACCTTC. This translates into CASSQDHYGYTF.

This sequence joins TRBV6-5 and TRBJ1-3, with TRBD1 as a possible D gene (6 bases). The CDR3 runs to 15 residues. Germline-derived CDR1 and CDR2 are MNHEY and SVGAGI. V gave up 4 bases and J gave up 0 bases, with 10 bases separating them. The CDR3 spells CASSLGALSGNTIYF. The CDR3 nucleotides read TGTGCCAGCAGTTTGGGGGCCCTCTCTGGAAACACCATATATTTT.

On this clone itself: The junction departs from germline at one end; a sequencing error may be responsible. This sequence joins TRBV7-7 and TRBJ2-5; D is possibly TRBD1 or TRBD2 (6 bases each). The CDR3 runs to 16 residues. The germline CDR1 and CDR2 sequences are SSHAT and FNYEAQ (reference sequence). CDR3 bases: TGTGCTAGCAGCTTAGCCCCAACAGGGACTGGAGAGACCCAGTACTTC. It is translated as CASSLAPTGTGETQYF.

The chain employs TRBV11-3 and TRBJ2-5; no clear D gene. Germline assignment: CDR1 SGHNT and CDR2 YENEEA. V was cut by 1 base and J by 2 bases, with 11 bases left in between. The CDR3 has 15 amino acids. The CDR3 sequence is CASSLGPLKQETQYF. The CDR3 DNA is TGTGCCAGCAGCTTAGGGCCCCTGAAGCAAGAGACCCAGTACTTC.

This chain joins TRBV7-3 and TRBJ2-3; no reliable D call. Germline V gene lookup returns CDR1 SGHTA and CDR2 FQGTGA. This CDR3 has 15 amino acids. V was shortened by 3 bases and J by 2 bases, with 12 bases between the two germline ends. CDR3 region: CASSFGPDPTDTQYF. The CDR3 coding sequence is TGTGCCAGCAGCTTCGGCCCAGATCCCACAGATACGCAGTATTTT.

This clone showed up just once. The rearrangement uses TRBV5-6 and TRBJ2-1; 7 nucleotides line up with TRBD2. Germline CDR1 reads SGHDT; CDR2 reads YYEEEE. The CDR3 sequence is 15 residues long. Trimming took 3 bases from V and 4 from J; bases not matched to a gene: 7. CDR3 in amino acids: CASSSPGGRYNEQFF. The CDR3 region has the DNA TGTGCCAGCAGCTCACCGGGGGGTCGTTACAATGAGCAGTTCTTC.

The count of this clone is one. V is TRBV9 and J is TRBJ2-1; 7 bases align to TRBD1. V lost 3 bases and J lost 3; bases outside the gene matches: 6. The CDR3 has 15 residues. Germline V lookup: CDR1 SGDLS, CDR2 YYNGEE. CDR3: CASSADRLDYNEQFF. The CDR3 region has the DNA TGTGCCAGCAGCGCGGACAGGCTGGACTACAATGAGCAGTTCTTC.

This sequence joins TRBV27 and TRBJ2-7; D call uncertain. The germline gives CDR1 MNHEY, CDR2 SMNVEV (reference sequence). The V end lost 6 bases, the J end lost 1 base, and 16 bases lay between the germline ends. This CDR3 has 15 amino acids. CDR3 DNA: TGTGCCAGCAGGTTCAGTCCTAGTGGATCCTACGAGCAGTACTTC. The encoded protein is CASRFSPSGSYEQYF.

The chain employs TRBV6-5 and TRBJ1-2; D gene uncertain. The CDR3 contains 13 residues. Trimming removed 6 bases from V and 4 bases from J, with 12 bases in between. The V gene's germline CDR1 is MNHEY and CDR2 SVGAGI. The CDR3 nucleotides are TGTGCCAGCAGAGGAACAGCTTCCTATGGCTACACCTTC. It is translated as CASRGTASYGYTF.

This chain links TRBV4-3 with TRBJ2-1; D is possibly TRBD1 or TRBD2 (5 bases each). CDR3 size: 15 residues. CDR1 is LGHNA and CDR2 is YSLEER in the germline V gene. The V end was cut by 0 bases, the J end by 7 bases, with 13 bases between. The CDR3 is CASSQDGNRLNEQFF. For the CDR3, the DNA is TGCGCCAGCAGCCAAGACGGGAACAGGTTGAATGAGCAGTTCTTC.